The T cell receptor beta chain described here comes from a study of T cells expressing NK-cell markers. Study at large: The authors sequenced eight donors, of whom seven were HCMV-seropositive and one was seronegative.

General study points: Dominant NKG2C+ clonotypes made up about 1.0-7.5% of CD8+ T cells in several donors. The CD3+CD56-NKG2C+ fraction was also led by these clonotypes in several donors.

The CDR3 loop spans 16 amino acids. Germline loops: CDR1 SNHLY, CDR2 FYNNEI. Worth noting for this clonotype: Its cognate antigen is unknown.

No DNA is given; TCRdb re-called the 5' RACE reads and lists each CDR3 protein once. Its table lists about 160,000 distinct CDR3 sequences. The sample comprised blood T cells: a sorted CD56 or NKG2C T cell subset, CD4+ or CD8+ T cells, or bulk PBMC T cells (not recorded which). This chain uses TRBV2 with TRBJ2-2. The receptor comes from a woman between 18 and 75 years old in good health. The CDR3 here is CASSESRPTNTGELFF.